Below, one T cell receptor beta chain is given with its context. Its antigen is not known. This sample is drawn from a study of beta chain features in type 1 diabetes. Study findings and constraints: Among all four CD4+ subsets, Type 1 diabetes patients had TCRB CDR3s that were moderately but significantly shorter. At VDJ recombination sites, type 1 diabetes patients had fewer insertions and more deleted nucleotides.

The study reverse transcribed the entire isolated RNA, so it sequenced expressed TCRB transcripts. The assay was immunoSEQ multiplex PCR, and TCRdb's table has in-frame clones only and misses some. Among roughly 450,000 clones, 9.5% to 12% were seen once, and the ten largest hold approximately 0.05%. The CDR3 runs 15 residues. Trimming took 0 bases from V and 6 from J; bases not matched to a gene: 3. Germline V gene sequence: CDR1 SGHNT, CDR2 YYREEE (reference sequence). The sequence was obtained from a woman between 18 and 29 years old in good health. The chain recombines TRBV5-4 with TRBJ2-7, with 13 bases fitting TRBD2. Sequencing was performed on naive CD4+ T cells from blood. This CDR3 reads CASSLGTSGSTEQYF. CDR3 nucleotide sequence: TGTGCCAGCAGCTTGGGGACTAGCGGGAGCACCGAGCAGTACTTC.